This TCR beta chain is from a study of shared clonotypes between healthy human individuals. Clones were sequenced by immunoSEQ multiplex PCR, and TCRdb holds only the in-frame ones, with some missing. Counted here are around 2.5 million clones, 93% occurring once; the ten biggest clones make up about 0.38%. A word on this clone: The antigen remains unidentified.

Broader study findings: Shared clonotypes across all four donors exceeded non-shared ones in generation probability.

Germline V gives CDR1 SGHRS, CDR2 YFSETQ. The length of the CDR3 is 14 residues. Germline trimming cut 0 bases from V and 8 bases from J; bases unmatched to any gene: 5. The chain carries TRBV5-1 and TRBJ1-5; TRBD1 matches at 7 bases. The specimen was naive CD4+ T cells from PBMCs. Subset here: CD45RA+ positively selected. This TCR was sampled from a man between 18 and 35 years old in good health. Some clones in this sample may be carry-over from other donors' samples. The CDR3 coding sequence is TGCGCCAGCAGCTTGGAGGGGGCATGGGAGCCCCAGCATTTT. Translating it yields CASSLEGAWEPQHF.